This TCR beta chain was profiled in a study of CD8 T cells in ankylosing spondylitis (dated by TCRdb to about 2017). Background on the whole study: T cell receptor beta repertoires were profiled in healthy donors and ankylosing spondylitis patients so that disease-linked TCR variants could be found. The full study cohort was made up of about 25 ankylosing spondylitis patients and some 100 healthy donors. Peripheral blood samples were taken, and synovial fluid was additionally collected from ankylosing spondylitis patients. The study at large found these results: Some TCR beta motif variants had previously been reported in synovial fluid and blood of reactive arthritis patients, which suggested common disease-initiation mechanisms. The disease-linked clones had a CD8+ phenotype and were found at relatively low frequencies in peripheral blood. The disease-linked clones were reported to be significantly enriched in matched synovial fluid samples from ankylosing spondylitis patients. Blood from ankylosing spondylitis patients appeared to be characterized by a TCR beta motif made up of several highly homologous amino acid variants.

For each ankylosing spondylitis patient, the synovial fluid sample was matched to a blood sample from that same patient. A few counts support this clonotype. The clone's antigen remains unknown. No quality values exist for individual bases; no much larger clone is one base distant. Instrument used: Illumina HiSeq 2500. Quantitative 5'-RACE with molecular barcodes was used to prepare TCR beta libraries. The source study handled its data this way. Disease-linked TCR variants were identified with a new computational method built on a probabilistic model of VDJ rearrangement. TCRdb took the public reads, trimmed them with fastp at Q25, ran MiXCR for clone calling and kept in-frame beta chains. Here each entry gathers all rows of one CDR3 protein and keeps the most common genes and DNA. The V and J calls follow TCRdb's processing rather than the paper's. The sample table lists 130,000 to 150,000 distinct CDR3 sequences, 7% to 9% of them with a count of one. In total, the top ten clones hold 6% to 9.5% of the sample.

The CDR3, cysteine through phenylalanine, is 14 amino acids long. Only the CDR3 part of the read is kept: 42 bases, read in frame from the first base. V is pared back by 4 bases and J by 3 bases, with 10 bases lying between the germline termini. CDR1 and CDR2, looked up from the germline V gene, are SGHDT and YYEEEE. Source material: synovial fluid, either unsorted or a sorted T cell fraction (not recorded which). Recombination linked TRBV5-6 to TRBJ1-4, and the D gene may be TRBD1, 5 bases matching. This TCR derives from a male donor with ankylosing spondylitis. The CDR3 reads CASSLRQSNEKLFF. The nucleotides read TGTGCCAGCAGCCTTCGACAGTCTAATGAAAAACTGTTTTTT.